What follows are 30 T cell receptor beta chains derived from one specimen sequenced in a study of shared clonotypes between healthy human individuals. Clones were read by immunoSEQ multiplex PCR, and TCRdb kept only the in-frame ones, dropping some. This table holds around 700,000 clones, more than 70% found once. The sample was memory CD4+ T cells sorted from blood. As to subset: CD45RA-negative fraction. These receptors were collected from a woman aged 25 to 39 in good health.

The chain has TRBV19 and TRBJ1-3; a possible D gene is TRBD1 (5 bases). The germline gives CDR1 LNHDA, CDR2 SQIVND (reference sequence). The CDR3 runs to 14 residues. Trimming removed 5 bases at V and 3 bases at J, with 11 bases between. CDR3: CASSVTGIGNTIYF. In nucleotides, the CDR3 is TGTGCCAGTAGTGTCACAGGAATTGGAAACACCATATATTTT.

The chain joins TRBV5-1 to TRBJ1-1; no reliable D call. The V end lost 6 bases, the J end lost 1 base, and 13 bases lay between the germline ends. This CDR3 contains 14 residues. Germline V gene data show CDR1 as SGHRS and CDR2 as YFSETQ. CDR3 sequence reads: CASKSGVENTEAFF. The DNA of the CDR3 is TGCGCCAGCAAAAGCGGCGTAGAGAACACTGAAGCTTTCTTT.

The sample holds a few counts of this clone. The chain employs TRBV28 and TRBJ2-7; possible D gene TRBD1, 6 bases. The CDR3 sequence is 13 residues long. Germline V gives CDR1 MDHEN, CDR2 SYDVKM. V gave up 3 bases and J gave up 4 bases, with 10 bases separating them. CDR3 amino acids: CASSFTGPYEQYF. DNA for the CDR3: TGTGCCAGCAGTTTTACAGGGCCTTACGAGCAGTACTTC.

CDR3 sequence (DNA): TGTGCCACCAGCAGAGATCGAATCAGGGGGGGAAATGAAAAACTGTTTTTT. Protein product: CATSRDRIRGGNEKLFF. V gene TRBV15 combines with J gene TRBJ1-4, with TRBD1 identical over 7 bases. V trimming: 0 bases; J trimming: 5 bases; junction bases outside the gene matches: 9. This CDR3 comprises 17 residues. Germline CDR1 and CDR2: LNHNV and YYDKDF (reference sequence).

The V call is TRBV13, the J call TRBJ2-7; D call uncertain. In germline, CDR1 is PRHDT, CDR2 FYEKMQ (reference sequence). V shed 0 bases and J shed 2 bases, with 11 bases lying between them. There are 15 residues in the CDR3. The CDR3 DNA follows: TGTGCCAGCAGCTTAGGGTTGACTCTCACCTACGAGCAGTACTTC. Protein product: CASSLGLTLTYEQYF.

This clone appeared a few times. V usage is TRBV5-4 and J usage is TRBJ2-7; tentatively, D is TRBD1 or TRBD2 (6 bases each). Trimming left V 0 bases short and J 7 bases short, with 14 bases between. CDR1 is SGHNT, CDR2 YYREEE, per germline (reference sequence). The CDR3 covers 14 residues. Written as DNA, the CDR3 is TGTGCCAGCAGCTTGGAGGGGGGCGCGAGGGAGCAGTACTTC. Its protein is CASSLEGGAREQYF.

The chain joins TRBV27 to TRBJ2-7; 9 bases map to TRBD1. This CDR3 contains 14 residues. Per germline, CDR1 MNHEY and CDR2 SMNVEV (reference sequence). Trimming at V came to 11 bases and at J to 1 base, leaving 9 bases not matched to a gene. The CDR3 reads CAVKTGTGSYEQYF. The CDR3 DNA sequence: TGTGCCGTCAAAACCGGGACAGGGTCCTACGAGCAGTACTTC.

V gene TRBV15 combines with J gene TRBJ2-5, with 10 bases that match TRBD2. The CDR3 totals 14 residues. The germline V gene has CDR1 LNHNV and CDR2 YYDKDF (reference sequence). J lost 5 bases, V lost 6 bases, and 6 bases had no gene match. In DNA form, the CDR3 reads TGTGCCACCAGACGTCTAGCGGGAGTTGAGACCCAGTACTTC. As protein: CATRRLAGVETQYF.

V gene TRBV28 combines with J gene TRBJ1-6; D gene unclear. With 6 bases removed from V and 14 bases from J, the gap between germline ends came to 14 bases. The CDR3 has 12 amino acids. CDR1 and CDR2 (germline): MDHEN, SYDVKM. CDR3 nucleotides: TGTGCCAGCAGCCCGAGGGTACGGTCCCTCCACTTT. Translation: CASSPRVRSLHF. Combining the CDR3 with reference TRBV28 and TRBJ1-6 gives the whole variable domain DVKVTQSSRYLVKRTGEKVFLECVQDMDHENMFWYRQDPGLGLRLIYFSYDVKMKEKGDIPEGYSVSREKKERFSLILESASTNQTSMYLCASSPRVRSLHFGNGTRLTVT.

The chain employs TRBV11-2 and TRBJ1-1; TRBD1 matches at 7 bases. The V gene's germline CDR1 is SGHAT and CDR2 FQNNGV. With V trimmed by 5 bases and J by 3 bases, 3 bases remained unmatched. The CDR3 is 13 amino acids. The CDR3 sequence is CASSVDRDTEAFF. The CDR3, as DNA: TGTGCCAGCAGCGTTGACAGGGACACTGAAGCTTTCTTT.

CDR3 sequence reads: CASSPTINRGSTEAFF. In DNA form, the CDR3 reads TGTGCCAGCAGCCCCACTATAAACAGGGGGTCCACTGAAGCTTTCTTT. The chain employs TRBV7-9 and TRBJ1-1; TRBD1 aligns across 8 bases. V was clipped by 5 bases and J by 4 bases; unmatched bases: 12. Germline lookup yields CDR1 SEHNR and CDR2 FQNEAQ (reference sequence). This CDR3 is built from 16 residues. Full variable domain (outside the CDR3, taken from reference TRBV7-9 and TRBJ1-1): DTGVSQNPRHKITKRGQNVTFRCDPISEHNRLYWYRQTLGQGPEFLTYFQNEAQLEKSRLLSDRFSAERPKGSFSTLEIQRTEQGDSAMYLCASSPTINRGSTEAFFGQGTRLTVV.

The genes are TRBV28 and TRBJ1-1; D is possibly TRBD1 (6 bases). The V end was cut by 7 bases, the J end by 7 bases, with 13 bases between. The CDR3 has 12 amino acids. The germline V gene encodes CDR1 MDHEN and CDR2 SYDVKM. In nucleotides, the CDR3 is TGTGCCAGCACTGGGGGCTACCTTGAAGCTTTCTTT. Protein: CASTGGYLEAFF.

This clone was detected only a few times. Written as DNA, the CDR3 is TGTGCCAGCAGTAGGGACAGGTCGCCCCACGAGCAGTACTTC. Protein sequence: CASSRDRSPHEQYF. The genes are TRBV6-5 and TRBJ2-7; 8 bases line up with TRBD1. CDR1 and CDR2 (germline): MNHEY, SVGAGI. V dropped 5 bases and J dropped 5; count of bases not matched to a gene: 8. The CDR3 totals 14 residues.

The V gene is TRBV29-1, the J gene TRBJ2-5; no clear D. CDR3 size: 13 residues. Germline-derived CDR1 and CDR2 are SQVTM and ANQGSEA. Trimming shortened V by 2 bases and J by 1 base, and 8 bases separated the two germline ends. The chain's CDR3 is CSVESNIQETQYF. CDR3 DNA: TGCAGCGTTGAAAGTAACATCCAAGAGACCCAGTACTTC.

This chain links TRBV5-4 with TRBJ2-1; TRBD2 matches at 7 bases. The V segment lost 0 bases and the J segment 6 bases; nucleotides outside the gene matches: 6. Germline V lookup: CDR1 SGHNT, CDR2 YYREEE (reference sequence). This CDR3 has 15 amino acids. The CDR3 sequence: CASSLDLAASNEQFF. CDR3 nucleotides: TGTGCCAGCAGCTTGGACCTAGCGGCTAGCAATGAGCAGTTCTTC.

The rearrangement uses TRBV11-2 and TRBJ1-2; 9 nucleotides match TRBD1. CDR3 length equals 14 residues. The germline CDR1 and CDR2 sequences are SGHAT and FQNNGV. V shed 5 bases, J shed 6 bases, and the junction held 7 bases outside the gene matches. The CDR3 DNA reads TGTGCCAGCAGCCTCGGGACAGGGAGTCATGGCTACACCTTC. Its protein product is CASSLGTGSHGYTF.

The rearrangement joins TRBV6-1 to TRBJ1-1; no definite D call. Trimming removed 7 bases from V and 2 bases from J, with 8 bases in between. Germline CDR1 MNHNS, CDR2 SASEGT. The CDR3 has 12 amino acids. CDR3 loop: CASIRSNTEAFF. The CDR3 bases are TGTGCCAGCATTCGTTCTAACACTGAAGCTTTCTTT.

This clone was found a few times. The rearrangement links TRBV6-5 to TRBJ1-1; 9 nucleotides line up with TRBD1. Looked up from germline, CDR1 is MNHEY and CDR2 is SVGAGI. Losses at the gene ends were 6 bases for V and 7 bases for J; bases not matched to a gene: 6. The CDR3 contains 13 residues. The CDR3 bases are TGTGCCAGCAGACAGGGGGCCCTCGGTGAAGCTTTCTTT. It translates to CASRQGALGEAFF.

The chain employs TRBV27 and TRBJ1-1, with D maybe TRBD1 (6 bases). V was cut by 5 bases and J by 7 bases, with 14 bases left in between. The CDR3 sequence is 13 residues long. Germline V gene data show CDR1 as MNHEY and CDR2 as SMNVEV (reference sequence). CDR3 in DNA: TGTGCCAGCAGTGCTCCCGGGACAAATGAAGCTTTCTTT. The encoded protein is CASSAPGTNEAFF.

This chain connects TRBV5-1 to TRBJ2-1, with TRBD2 matching over 10 bases. Germline CDR1 SGHRS, CDR2 YFSETQ. This CDR3 contains 15 residues. The V and J ends lost 5 bases and 3 bases, in that order; junction bases with no gene match: 5. In DNA, the CDR3 is TGCGCCAGCAGTCCACTAGCGGGAAACTACAATGAGCAGTTCTTC. As protein: CASSPLAGNYNEQFF. Combining the CDR3 with reference TRBV5-1 and TRBJ2-1 gives the whole variable domain KAGVTQTPRYLIKTRGQQVTLSCSPISGHRSVSWYQQTPGQGLQFLFEYFSETQRNKGNFPGRFSGRQFSNSRSEMNVSTLELGDSALYLCASSPLAGNYNEQFFGPGTRLTVL.

The gene calls are TRBV7-2 and TRBJ1-1; tentatively, D is TRBD1 (5 bases). This CDR3 has 15 residues. V dropped 5 bases and J dropped 1 base, with 14 bases sitting between them. Germline lookup yields CDR1 SGHTA and CDR2 FQGNSA. CDR3 loop: CASSPQLTGNTEAFF. The CDR3 bases are TGTGCCAGCAGCCCACAACTTACAGGGAACACTGAAGCTTTCTTT.

The V call is TRBV18, the J call TRBJ2-6; D gene uncertain. The germline V gene has CDR1 KGHSH and CDR2 LQKENI. The CDR3 loop spans 17 amino acids. Deletions cut 2 bases from V and 1 base from J, with 12 bases between. The CDR3 DNA sequence: TGTGCCAGCTCACCAACTTCGGTGAAGTCTGGGGCCAACGTCCTGACTTTC. Translation gives CASSPTSVKSGANVLTF.

The chain links TRBV11-3 to TRBJ2-7, with 11 positions matching TRBD2. V lost 5 bases and J lost 2; bases outside the gene matches: 2. The CDR3 contains 14 residues. The germline gives CDR1 SGHNT, CDR2 YENEEA. The CDR3 loop reads CASSLAGGPYEQYF. The CDR3 DNA reads as TGTGCCAGCAGCCTAGCGGGAGGTCCCTACGAGCAGTACTTC.

A word on this clone: The same CDR3 can be traced to other DNA sequences in this sample. The chain couples TRBV29-1 to TRBJ2-7; D uncertain. Germline V gives CDR1 SQVTM, CDR2 ANQGSEA. The CDR3 is 11 residues long. The V end was cut by 4 bases, the J end by 3 bases, with 7 bases between. This CDR3 reads CSVGGYYEQYF. In DNA form, the CDR3 reads TGCAGCGTTGGGGGTTACTACGAGCAGTACTTC.

This chain links TRBV9 with TRBJ2-2; D gene ambiguous. The CDR3 is 16 amino acids. V was shortened by 0 bases and J by 6 bases, with 15 bases between the two germline ends. Germline loops: CDR1 SGDLS, CDR2 YYNGEE. The CDR3 region has the DNA TGTGCCAGCAGCGTAGTGTCAGGCGCACTATCCGGGGAGCTGTTTTTT. Protein sequence: CASSVVSGALSGELFF.

The chain is built from TRBV5-1 and TRBJ2-3; D uncertain. Looked up from germline, CDR1 is SGHRS and CDR2 is YFSETQ. The CDR3 is made up of 14 amino acids. V was cut by 0 bases and J by 5 bases, with 10 bases left in between. CDR3 sequence reads: CASSLEASRDTQYF. DNA of the CDR3: TGCGCCAGCAGCTTGGAAGCCTCCAGAGATACGCAGTATTTT.

Comments on this clone: This sample includes further DNA sequences coding for the same CDR3. The rearrangement links TRBV7-9 to TRBJ1-4, with D maybe TRBD1 (5 bases). The germline V and J ends were trimmed by 1 base and 8 bases, with 11 bases remaining between them. The CDR3 length is 14 residues. Germline V gene data show CDR1 as SEHNR and CDR2 as FQNEAQ (reference sequence). In nucleotides, the CDR3 is TGTGCCAGCAGCTTAGGGCAGGGAAGGGAAAAACTGTTTTTT. Its protein is CASSLGQGREKLFF.

This clone was seen only once. The V gene is TRBV19, the J gene TRBJ1-1; perhaps TRBD1 as D (6 bases). Trimming pared 1 base from V and 1 base from J, leaving 10 bases between. The length of the CDR3 is 15 residues. Germline CDR1 reads LNHDA; CDR2 reads SQIVND (reference sequence). CDR3 in amino acids: CASSIGQAPNTEAFF. In DNA form, the CDR3 reads TGTGCCAGTAGTATAGGACAGGCGCCGAACACTGAAGCTTTCTTT.

The CDR3 sequence: CASSLAGVRQGTYGYTF. Written as DNA, the CDR3 is TGTGCCAGCAGCTTGGCCGGGGTGAGACAAGGGACTTATGGCTACACCTTC. This sequence joins TRBV5-4 and TRBJ1-2, with D perhaps matching TRBD1 (5 bases). This CDR3 is 17 amino acids long. The germline V gene has CDR1 SGHNT and CDR2 YYREEE (reference sequence). Trimming removed 0 bases from V and 5 bases from J, with 20 bases in between.

V and J are TRBV5-1 and TRBJ2-5, with unresolved D. CDR1 SGHRS and CDR2 YFSETQ come from the germline V gene. This CDR3 contains 13 residues. V was trimmed by 4 bases and J by 0 bases, leaving 7 bases between them. CDR3 in amino acids: CASSQAYQETQYF. CDR3 coding DNA: TGCGCCAGCAGCCAAGCGTACCAAGAGACCCAGTACTTC.